The clone carrying this TCR beta chain showed up just a few times. Its antigen remains unknown. A single record per CDR3 protein comes from TCRdb applying MiXCR to the 5' RACE reads. The sample lists 65,000 to 85,000 distinct CDR3 sequences, 15% occurring once. The data originate from a study of early T cells in non-severe SARS-CoV-2 infection. About the study: Bulk RNA from unsorted whole blood was sequenced; chains were unpaired.

CDR1 and CDR2 (germline): SGHRS, YFSETQ. CDR3 size: 15 residues. Trimming stripped 0 bases from V and 6 bases from J, with 15 bases between. Study observations and caveats: VDJdb-based annotation leaned toward anti-spike CD8 responses and missed private and CD4 specificities.

This sequence joins TRBV5-1 and TRBJ1-1, with D possibly being TRBD1 (6 bases). Sequenced material: whole blood. The TCR sequence derives from an adult who was a healthcare worker with PCR-confirmed SARS-CoV-2 infection or an uninfected control (not recorded which). The CDR3 bases are TGCGCCAGCAGCTTGGAGGGGGGCCAGGTAGCTGAAGCTTTCTTT. It translates to CASSLEGGQVAEAFF. The variable domain in full, completed from reference TRBV5-1 and TRBJ1-1, reads KAGVTQTPRYLIKTRGQQVTLSCSPISGHRSVSWYQQTPGQGLQFLFEYFSETQRNKGNFPGRFSGRQFSNSRSEMNVSTLELGDSALYLCASSLEGGQVAEAFFGQGTRLTVV.